These T cell receptor beta chains were read from a single sample in a study of PD-L1 blockade in urothelial cancer. Here immunoSEQ multiplex PCR was the method, and the copy in TCRdb shows in-frame clones only, minus some. This table has around 70,000 clones, about 85% appearing once. The sequencing here drew on PBMCs, taken around atezolizumab (anti-PD-L1) treatment. The receptors were gathered from a man aged 65 to 85 with urothelial cancer. Both conserved end residues are part of each CDR3. D genes are given only for firm matches. Size tells how often a clone was seen (once, few, many) or the class of an expanded clone, and some rows leave it out.

v_gene	j_gene	abundance	d_gene	CDR3nt	CDR3aa
TRBV7-9	TRBJ1-1	.	.	TGTGCCAGCAGCCCAACGACAGTTACTGAAGCTTTCTTT	CASSPTTVTEAFF
TRBV4-1	TRBJ2-3	.	.	TGCGCCAGCAGCCAACATGAGGGGGTCACAGATACGCAGTATTTT	CASSQHEGVTDTQYF
TRBV28	TRBJ2-3	.	.	TGTGCCAGCAGTTTATGGGTCGGAGCGTATACGCAGTATTTT	CASSLWVGAYTQYF
TRBV5-4	TRBJ2-7	.	TRBD1	TGTGCCAGCAGCTTGGGGGGACAGGGGGTATACGAGCAGTACTTC	CASSLGGQGVYEQYF
TRBV10-1	TRBJ2-1	.	.	TGCGCCAGCTCCCGGGACTCGAGCTCCTACAATGAGCAGTTCTTC	CASSRDSSSYNEQFF
TRBV28	TRBJ1-5	.	TRBD1	TGTGCCAGCAGTTTATTGGACAGGGGTGGCAATCAGCCCCAGCATTTT	CASSLLDRGGNQPQHF
TRBV6-1	TRBJ2-2	.	TRBD2	TGTGCCAGCAGTGAAGAAGTTGGCGGGAGGTCCGGGGGGGAGCTGTTTTTT	CASSEEVGGRSGGELFF
TRBV6-6	TRBJ2-1	.	TRBD1	TGTGCCAGCAACAGGGACAGGCCTTCCTACAATGAGCAGTTCTTC	CASNRDRPSYNEQFF
TRBV7-9	TRBJ2-1	once	TRBD1	TGTGCCAGCAGGAGAGAGGGACAGTATTACAATGAGCAGTTCTTC	CASRREGQYYNEQFF
TRBV2	TRBJ2-3	.	.	TGTGCCAGCAGGTCCGGGGGATCGCAGTATTTT	CASRSGGSQYF
TRBV5-4	TRBJ2-3	.	.	TGTGCCAGCAGCTTTCCCGACCTAGGTAGCACAGATACGCAGTATTTT	CASSFPDLGSTDTQYF
TRBV10-3	TRBJ2-7	.	.	TGTGCCATCAGTGGCGGGCAGGGGAGGGACGAGCAGTACTTC	CAISGGQGRDEQYF
TRBV28	TRBJ2-1	.	.	TGTGCCAGCAGTTTTGGTAGCCGAGCCTACAATGAGCAGTTCTTC	CASSFGSRAYNEQFF
TRBV9	TRBJ1-4	.	TRBD1	TGTGCCAGCAGCCGCCAGGGGGGTAATGAAAAACTGTTTTTT	CASSRQGGNEKLFF
TRBV28	TRBJ2-5	.	.	TGTGCCAGCAGTTTTTTGGGGGGTGGGGAGACCCAGTACTTC	CASSFLGGGETQYF
TRBV2	TRBJ2-5	.	TRBD1	TGTGCCAGCAGCCTACAGGGGAGACAAGAGACCCAGTACTTC	CASSLQGRQETQYF
TRBV28	TRBJ2-1	.	TRBD2	TGTGCCAGCAGGCTGGGGACTAGCCTCAATGAGCAGTTCTTC	CASRLGTSLNEQFF
TRBV5-1	TRBJ1-3	.	.	TGCGCCAGCAGCTTGTCACAGTCCACCTCTGGAAACACCATATATTTT	CASSLSQSTSGNTIYF
TRBV19	TRBJ2-3	.	TRBD2	TGTGCCAGTAGTCCCAGAGGACTAGCGGGAGTCACAGATACGCAGTATTTT	CASSPRGLAGVTDTQYF
TRBV12-5	TRBJ1-1	.	.	TGTGCTAGTGGTTTGGGGCTGAACACTGAAGCTTTCTTT	CASGLGLNTEAFF
TRBV4-1	TRBJ2-3	few	.	TGCGCCAGCAGCCAAGACAGGGCTGGCGGGGCAGATACGCAGTATTTT	CASSQDRAGGADTQYF
TRBV27	TRBJ1-2	.	.	TGTGCCAGCCGTTTTAACCAAGGGGCCTATGGCTACACCTTC	CASRFNQGAYGYTF
TRBV14	TRBJ2-7	.	.	TGTGCCAGCAGCCCCGGGACAACTTTATTAGAGCAGTACTTC	CASSPGTTLLEQYF
TRBV18	TRBJ2-7	once	.	TGTGCCAGCTCACCGATGGGGGCGTACGAGCAGTACTTC	CASSPMGAYEQYF
TRBV21-1	TRBJ2-1	.	.	TGTGCCAGCAGCAGCAAAGACCGGGACAGGGTCCTTCATGAGCAGTTCTTC	CASSSKDRDRVLHEQFF
TRBV29-1	TRBJ1-1	.	.	TGCAGCGTTGACCATCCTCAGGGTGTTCGGAACACTGAAGCTTTCTTT	CSVDHPQGVRNTEAFF